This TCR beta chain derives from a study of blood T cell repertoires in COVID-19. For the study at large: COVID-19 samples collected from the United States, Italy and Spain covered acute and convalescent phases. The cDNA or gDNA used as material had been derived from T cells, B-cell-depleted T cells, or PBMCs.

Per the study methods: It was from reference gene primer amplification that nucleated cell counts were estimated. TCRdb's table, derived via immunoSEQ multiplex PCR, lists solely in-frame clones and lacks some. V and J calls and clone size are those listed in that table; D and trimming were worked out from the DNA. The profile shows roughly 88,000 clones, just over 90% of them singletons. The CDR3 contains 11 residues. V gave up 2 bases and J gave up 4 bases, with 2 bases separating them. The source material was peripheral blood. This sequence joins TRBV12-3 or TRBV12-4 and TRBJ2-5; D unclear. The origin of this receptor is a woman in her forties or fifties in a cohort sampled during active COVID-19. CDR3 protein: CASSLLETQYF. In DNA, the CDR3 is TGTGCCAGCAGTTTACTAGAGACCCAGTACTTC.